Shown below are 30 T cell receptor beta chains from a single sample sequenced in a study of T-cell memory formation after mild COVID-19. One entry per CDR3 protein, called by TCRdb with MiXCR from the 5' RACE reads. The sample holds more than 400,000 distinct CDR3 sequences, about 20% seen once. Sequencing was done on a sample of PBMCs or a T cell subset sorted from them (not recorded which). The receptor set was obtained from an adult woman who had mild COVID-19 (a few samples of this study predate the infection). Cell type and time point are not known.

This clonotype was detected many times. V and J are TRBV6-5 and TRBJ2-5, with D perhaps TRBD2 (5 bases). The germline CDR1 and CDR2 sequences are MNHEY and SVGAGI. V dropped 8 bases and J dropped 5 bases, with 15 bases sitting between them. The CDR3 runs 13 residues. The CDR3 region is CASSYSRGETQYF. For the CDR3, the DNA is TGTGCCAGCTCTTACTCTAGAGGGGAGACCCAGTACTTC.

This sequence joins TRBV11-2 and TRBJ1-2; D is undetermined. The V end was cut by 1 base, the J end by 1 base, with 10 bases between. This CDR3 comprises 15 residues. Germline CDR1 reads SGHAT; CDR2 reads FQNNGV. The CDR3 sequence: CASSLAPGFNYGYTF. DNA for the CDR3: TGTGCCAGCAGCTTAGCTCCGGGGTTTAACTATGGCTACACCTTC.

The chain employs TRBV12-3 or TRBV12-4 and TRBJ2-3, with 8 nucleotides matching TRBD2. This CDR3 has 15 residues. After removal of 1 base from V and 4 bases from J, the junction contained 4 bases not matched to a gene. The CDR3 nucleotides are TGTGCCAGCAGTTTAGGAGCGGGAGCAGCAGATACGCAGTATTTT. It encodes CASSLGAGAADTQYF.

The chain has TRBV29-1 and TRBJ1-1; 7 bases are shared with TRBD1. Germline trimming cut 6 bases from V and 5 bases from J; bases unmatched to any gene: 9. CDR3 length: 13 amino acids. The germline gives CDR1 SQVTM, CDR2 ANQGSEA. The CDR3 DNA reads as TGCAGCGTGGGGAGAGGGGGCGGAACTGAAGCTTTCTTT. Translation gives CSVGRGGGTEAFF.

This clonotype appeared a few times. In DNA form, the CDR3 reads TGCGCCAGCAGCGAGTCTACTAGGAACTACGAGCAGTACTTC. Translated: CASSESTRNYEQYF. The V and J genes are TRBV5-1 and TRBJ2-7; the D gene is possibly TRBD2 (5 bases). CDR3 size: 14 residues. Trimming cost V 4 bases and J 3 bases, with 14 bases left between them. Germline CDR1 SGHRS, CDR2 YFSETQ.

This clonotype showed up many times. The CDR3 here is CSARDQYDRFHGYTF. In DNA, the CDR3 is TGCAGTGCTAGAGATCAGTACGACAGGTTCCATGGCTACACCTTC. The V gene is TRBV20-1, the J gene TRBJ1-2, with D possibly being TRBD1 (6 bases). The CDR3 covers 15 residues. The V gene's germline CDR1 is DFQATT and CDR2 SNEGSKA (reference sequence). Trimming cost V 0 bases and J 6 bases, with 17 bases left between them.

This clonotype has a handful of counts. The chain uses TRBV28 and TRBJ2-7; 8 bases line up with TRBD1. Germline lookup yields CDR1 MDHEN and CDR2 SYDVKM. The CDR3 totals 15 residues. V shed 1 base and J 4 bases; nucleotides not matched to a gene: 6. The CDR3: CASSLSGRGRYEQYF. CDR3 nucleotides: TGTGCCAGCAGTTTATCGGGCAGGGGGCGGTACGAGCAGTACTTC.

The rearrangement joins TRBV2 to TRBJ1-3; 7 bases are a match to TRBD1. The CDR3 covers 15 residues. CDR1 SNHLY and CDR2 FYNNEI come from the germline V gene. The ends lost 0 bases at V and 2 bases at J; junction bases unmatched: 1. The CDR3 DNA is TGTGCCAGCAGTGAAGCTGGGACAGCTGGAAACACCATATATTTT. It codes for CASSEAGTAGNTIYF.

The V and J genes are TRBV7-8 and TRBJ1-1; D not certain. The CDR3 contains 17 residues. The germline CDR1 and CDR2 sequences are SGHVS and FQNEAQ. With 2 bases removed from V and 2 bases from J, the gap between germline ends came to 18 bases. The CDR3 sequence: CASSLKRFGQANTEAFF. The DNA of the CDR3 is TGTGCCAGCAGCTTAAAAAGGTTCGGGCAGGCTAACACTGAAGCTTTCTTT.

The chain joins TRBV20-1 to TRBJ1-2; D is undetermined. Deletions cut 1 base from V and 5 bases from J, with 8 bases between. The CDR3 spans 12 residues. Germline assignment: CDR1 DFQATT and CDR2 SNEGSKA (reference sequence). CDR3 sequence: CSARGPGYGYTF. The CDR3 DNA reads TGCAGTGCTAGAGGCCCGGGGTATGGCTACACCTTC.

This clonotype appeared a few times. V gene TRBV18 combines with J gene TRBJ2-2; TRBD1 is a possible D gene (6 bases). The germline V gene has CDR1 KGHSH and CDR2 LQKENI. The CDR3 spans 16 residues. The V and J ends lost 4 bases and 3 bases respectively, with 15 bases between them. The CDR3 region has the DNA TGTGCCAGCTCACGCTTCGCACAGGGTGACACCGGGGAGCTGTTTTTT. Its translation: CASSRFAQGDTGELFF.

This clonotype has just a few counts. The chain couples TRBV14 to TRBJ2-3, with TRBD2 matching 13 bases. The CDR3 length is 17 residues. After removal of 3 bases from V and 2 bases from J, the junction contained 5 bases not matched to a gene. CDR1 and CDR2 (germline): SGHDN, FVKESK. The CDR3 protein is CASSHRLAGGYTDTQYF. The CDR3 DNA sequence: TGTGCCAGCAGCCACCGACTAGCGGGGGGATACACAGATACGCAGTATTTT.

This clonotype has only a few counts. V is TRBV7-6 and J is TRBJ2-7; D unresolved. CDR3 length equals 17 residues. V dropped 0 bases and J dropped 0 bases, with 15 bases sitting between them. The V gene's germline CDR1 is SGHVS and CDR2 FNYEAQ. CDR3 nucleotides: TGTGCCAGCAGCTTAGCTGCCGTGGTCGGATACTCCTACGAGCAGTACTTC. Its translation: CASSLAAVVGYSYEQYF.

In its sample, this clonotype was seen a few times. The J gene is TRBJ2-7, the V gene TRBV29-1, with 7 bases matching TRBD1. CDR3 size: 13 residues. V lost 6 bases, J lost 1 base, and 6 bases stayed unmatched. Germline lookup yields CDR1 SQVTM and CDR2 ANQGSEA. CDR3 sequence: CSVLQGDSYEQYF. In nucleotides, the CDR3 is TGCAGCGTGCTTCAGGGGGATTCCTACGAGCAGTACTTC.

The chain combines TRBV30 with TRBJ2-1; D is ambiguous. The CDR3 contains 11 residues. The V end lost 8 bases, the J end lost 6 bases, and 11 bases lay between the germline ends. CDR1 and CDR2 (germline): GTSNPN, SVGIG (reference sequence). The CDR3 is CAHAESNEQFF. CDR3 nucleotide sequence: TGTGCCCACGCGGAGAGCAATGAGCAGTTCTTC.

This clonotype was seen only a few times. This rearrangement joins TRBV10-3 to TRBJ2-7, with 7 bases fitting TRBD2. The CDR3 is made up of 16 amino acids. The V and J ends lost 3 bases and 2 bases, in that order; junction bases with no gene match: 10. Germline loops: CDR1 ENHRY, CDR2 SYGVKD. The CDR3 region has the DNA TGTGCCATCAGTGACCCCGGGGGAGGGACGCCCTACGAGCAGTACTTC. This gives the protein CAISDPGGGTPYEQYF.

This clonotype was counted ten times or more. V is TRBV19 and J is TRBJ2-4; 11 nucleotides line up with TRBD1. The V gene's germline CDR1 is LNHDA and CDR2 SQIVND (reference sequence). V shed 3 bases and J 7 bases; nucleotides not matched to a gene: 11. The CDR3 is 17 residues long. DNA of the CDR3: TGTGCCAGTAGTATCGGACAGGGGGCGTGGGCTAGTAACATTCAGTACTTC. Translation: CASSIGQGAWASNIQYF.

This clonotype was seen only a few times. The gene calls are TRBV5-1 and TRBJ2-2; weak D call: TRBD2 (5 bases). The CDR3 covers 13 residues. Deletions cut 9 bases from V and 1 base from J, with 10 bases between. CDR1 and CDR2 (germline): SGHRS, YFSETQ. The CDR3 spells CATNAGNTGELFF. The CDR3 nucleotides read TGCGCCACCAATGCGGGGAACACCGGGGAGCTGTTTTTT.

The chain uses TRBV12-3 or TRBV12-4 and TRBJ2-1, with TRBD2 matching 10 bases. This CDR3 comprises 15 residues. Trimming took 7 bases from V and 8 from J; bases not matched to a gene: 11. The chain's CDR3 is CASKAASGSWYEQFF. CDR3 bases: TGTGCCAGCAAAGCCGCTAGCGGGAGTTGGTATGAGCAGTTCTTC.

V is TRBV7-3 and J is TRBJ1-1; the D gene is possibly TRBD1 (5 bases). Per the germline V gene, CDR1 is SGHTA and CDR2 is FQGTGA. This CDR3 spans 15 amino acids. Trimming shortened V by 5 bases and J by 0 bases, and 13 bases separated the two germline ends. The CDR3 DNA reads TGTGCCAGCAGCCCCTCCGGGGGGGTGAACACTGAAGCTTTCTTT. Protein: CASSPSGGVNTEAFF.

Only a few counts were recorded for this clonotype. The chain employs TRBV12-3 or TRBV12-4 and TRBJ2-3, with D perhaps TRBD2 (6 bases). V lost 7 bases, J lost 3 bases, and 17 bases lay in between. The CDR3 loop spans 15 amino acids. For the CDR3, the DNA is TGTGCCAGCACCCCCCGGGGACTGAGTACAGATACGCAGTATTTT. As protein: CASTPRGLSTDTQYF.

This clonotype was observed a few times. The chain has TRBV15 and TRBJ2-3, with D unresolved. V was clipped by 3 bases and J by 5 bases, with 6 bases between them. CDR3 length: 12 amino acids. Germline V gene lookup returns CDR1 LNHNV and CDR2 YYDKDF (reference sequence). The CDR3: CATSRSLDTQYF. CDR3 coding DNA: TGTGCCACCAGCAGGAGTCTAGATACGCAGTATTTT.

This clonotype has more than one count but fewer than ten. The rearrangement uses TRBV7-3 and TRBJ2-1, with D unresolved. From germline, CDR1 is SGHTA and CDR2 FQGTGA. This CDR3 spans 17 amino acids. With 5 bases removed from V and 0 bases from J, the gap between germline ends came to 17 bases. The CDR3 DNA reads as TGTGCCAGCAGCCCCAGGAGTTTTGCGGTCTCCTACAATGAGCAGTTCTTC. This encodes CASSPRSFAVSYNEQFF.

The sample holds a few counts of this clonotype. The rearrangement links TRBV4-3 to TRBJ2-7; D might be TRBD2 (6 bases). Per the germline V gene, CDR1 is LGHNA and CDR2 is YSLEER. The CDR3 consists of 16 residues. V shed 0 bases and J shed 0 bases, with 12 bases lying between them. The chain's CDR3 is CASSQDLAFSSYEQYF. The CDR3 DNA follows: TGCGCCAGCAGCCAAGATCTAGCGTTTTCCTCCTACGAGCAGTACTTC.

The gene calls are TRBV10-3 and TRBJ2-3; D possibly matches TRBD1 or TRBD2 (6 bases each). The germline gives CDR1 ENHRY, CDR2 SYGVKD. This CDR3 has 18 residues. The germline V and J ends were trimmed by 0 bases and 1 base, with 17 bases remaining between them. The CDR3 reads CAISESIRGRHGTDTQYF. CDR3 in DNA: TGTGCCATCAGTGAGTCGATAAGGGGGAGGCACGGCACAGATACGCAGTATTTT.

This clonotype was seen a handful of times. The chain uses TRBV4-1 and TRBJ1-5; D might be TRBD1 (5 bases). In germline, CDR1 is MGHRA, CDR2 YSYEKL. The germline V and J ends were trimmed by 0 bases and 4 bases, with 13 bases remaining between them. This CDR3 comprises 16 residues. CDR3 DNA: TGCGCCAGCAGCCAAGATGTGGTACAGGTTAATCAGCCCCAGCATTTT. It encodes CASSQDVVQVNQPQHF.

The table lists this clonotype with a few counts. The rearrangement links TRBV4-2 to TRBJ1-2, with a tentative D call TRBD1 (6 bases). The CDR3 contains 13 residues. The ends were cut back, 0 bases at V and 4 bases at J, with 6 bases in the middle. CDR1 and CDR2 (germline): LGHNA, YNFKEQ. CDR3 in amino acids: CASSQEGGYGYTF. CDR3 DNA: TGTGCCAGCAGCCAAGAAGGGGGCTATGGCTACACCTTC.

The chain combines TRBV19 with TRBJ2-1; 12 bases are a match to TRBD1. The CDR3 length is 16 residues. The ends lost 5 bases at V and 10 bases at J; junction bases unmatched: 12. Germline V CDR1 and CDR2: LNHDA, SQIVND (reference sequence). CDR3 DNA sequence: TGTGCCAGTAGTGCCATTACCGGGACAGGGGGCCGAGAGCAGTTCTTC. This encodes CASSAITGTGGREQFF.

The chain combines TRBV20-1 with TRBJ2-2, with TRBD2 matching over 10 bases. The germline V gene encodes CDR1 DFQATT and CDR2 SNEGSKA (reference sequence). The CDR3 sequence is 15 residues long. The junction had 9 bases not matched to a gene; V was cut back by 6 bases and J by 5 bases. In DNA, the CDR3 is TGCAGTGCCCCGAGCGGGGGGGCCGTAACCGGGGAGCTGTTTTTT. This gives the protein CSAPSGGAVTGELFF.

This rearrangement joins TRBV2 to TRBJ2-7; a weak D match, TRBD2 (5 bases). The V and J ends lost 4 bases and 6 bases respectively, with 16 bases between them. Germline loops: CDR1 SNHLY, CDR2 FYNNEI. The CDR3 runs 14 residues. CDR3 protein: CASSVLGRDVEQYF. DNA of the CDR3: TGTGCCAGCAGTGTCCTAGGGAGAGATGTCGAGCAGTACTTC.